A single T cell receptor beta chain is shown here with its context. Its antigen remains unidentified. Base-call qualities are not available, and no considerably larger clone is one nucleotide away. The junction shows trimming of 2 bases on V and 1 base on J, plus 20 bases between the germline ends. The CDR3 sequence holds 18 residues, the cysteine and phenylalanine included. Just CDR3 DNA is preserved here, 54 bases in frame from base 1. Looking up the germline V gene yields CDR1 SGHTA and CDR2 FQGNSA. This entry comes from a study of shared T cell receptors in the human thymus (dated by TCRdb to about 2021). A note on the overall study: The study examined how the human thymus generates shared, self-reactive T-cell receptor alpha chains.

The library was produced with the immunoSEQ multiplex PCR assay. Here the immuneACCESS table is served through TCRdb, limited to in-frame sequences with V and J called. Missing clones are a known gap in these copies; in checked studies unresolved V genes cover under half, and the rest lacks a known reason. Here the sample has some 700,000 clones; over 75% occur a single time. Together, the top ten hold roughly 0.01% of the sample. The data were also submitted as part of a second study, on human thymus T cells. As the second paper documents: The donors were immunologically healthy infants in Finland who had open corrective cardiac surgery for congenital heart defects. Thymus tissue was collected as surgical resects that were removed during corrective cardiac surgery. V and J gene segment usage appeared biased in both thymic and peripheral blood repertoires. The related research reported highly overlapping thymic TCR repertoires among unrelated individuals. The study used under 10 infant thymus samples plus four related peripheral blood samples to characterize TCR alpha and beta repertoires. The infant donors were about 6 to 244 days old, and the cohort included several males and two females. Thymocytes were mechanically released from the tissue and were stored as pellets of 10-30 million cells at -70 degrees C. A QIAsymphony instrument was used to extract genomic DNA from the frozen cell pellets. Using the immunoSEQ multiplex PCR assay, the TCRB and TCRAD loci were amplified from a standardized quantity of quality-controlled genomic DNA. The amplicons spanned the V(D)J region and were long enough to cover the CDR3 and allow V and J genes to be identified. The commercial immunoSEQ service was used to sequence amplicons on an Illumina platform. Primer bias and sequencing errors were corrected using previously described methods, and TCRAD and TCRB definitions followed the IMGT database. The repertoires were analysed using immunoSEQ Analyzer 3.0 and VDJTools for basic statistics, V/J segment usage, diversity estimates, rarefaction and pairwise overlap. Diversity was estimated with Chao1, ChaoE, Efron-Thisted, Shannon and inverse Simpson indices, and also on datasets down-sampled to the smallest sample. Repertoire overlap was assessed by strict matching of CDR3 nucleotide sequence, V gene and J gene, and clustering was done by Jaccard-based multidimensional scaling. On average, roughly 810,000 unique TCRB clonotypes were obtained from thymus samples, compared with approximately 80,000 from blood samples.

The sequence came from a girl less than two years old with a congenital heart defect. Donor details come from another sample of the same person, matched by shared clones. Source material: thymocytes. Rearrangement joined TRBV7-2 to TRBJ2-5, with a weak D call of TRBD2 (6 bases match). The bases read TGTGCCAGCAGCTTATGGGAGGTTAGCCTCAGACCCCAAGAGACCCAGTACTTC. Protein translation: CASSLWEVSLRPQETQYF.